This T cell receptor beta chain was sequenced during a study of CD8 T cells in ankylosing spondylitis. Study-level findings and limits: Disease-associated clonotypes exhibited CD8+ identity and were relatively infrequent in peripheral blood. One TCR beta motif, made up of eight highly homologous variants, appeared characteristic of ankylosing spondylitis blood.

A single record per CDR3 protein comes from TCRdb applying MiXCR to the 5' RACE reads. The repertoire holds 330,000 or so distinct CDR3 sequences, with under 8.5% as singletons. Germline lookup yields CDR1 SQVTM and CDR2 ANQGSEA. The V end was cut by 5 bases, the J end by 0 bases, with 13 bases between. The CDR3 is made up of 15 amino acids. This clonotype was recorded many times. The antigen is unknown. Sequencing was performed on blood, either unsorted or a sorted T cell fraction (not recorded which). This chain joins TRBV29-1 and TRBJ2-2; maybe TRBD2 (6 bases). This receptor was taken from a male donor with ankylosing spondylitis. The CDR3 nucleotides are TGCAGCGTTTTACAGGCGGGGCCGAACACCGGGGAGCTGTTTTTT. Protein product: CSVLQAGPNTGELFF.